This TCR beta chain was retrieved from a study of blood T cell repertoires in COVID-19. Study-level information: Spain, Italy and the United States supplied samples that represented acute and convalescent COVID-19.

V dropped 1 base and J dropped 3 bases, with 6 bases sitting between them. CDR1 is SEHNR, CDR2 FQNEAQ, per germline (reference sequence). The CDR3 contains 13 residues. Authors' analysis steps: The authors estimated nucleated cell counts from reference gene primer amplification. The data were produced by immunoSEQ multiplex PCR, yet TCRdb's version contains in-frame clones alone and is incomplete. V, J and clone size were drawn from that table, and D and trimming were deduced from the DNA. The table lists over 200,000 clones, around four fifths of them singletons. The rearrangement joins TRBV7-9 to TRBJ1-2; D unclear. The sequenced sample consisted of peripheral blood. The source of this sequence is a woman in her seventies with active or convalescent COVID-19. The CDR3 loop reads CASSLGADYGYTF. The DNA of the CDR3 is TGTGCCAGCAGCTTAGGAGCTGACTATGGCTACACCTTC.